This T cell receptor (beta chain) came from a study of identical twins (dated by TCRdb to between 2015 and 2016). About the investigation overall: To test whether fetal clonotypes persist, the study used deep sequencing on TCR alpha and beta repertoires from monozygotic twins, unrelated adults of various ages, and cord blood. To rule out contamination, the twin experiments were replicated at different times with different library preparation protocols. Results the study describes overall, beyond this receptor: Compared with coincidental sharing between unrelated individuals, out-of-frame TCR alpha sequences shared between twins had an excess of sequences with low generation probability. Fewer insertions were carried by abundant cord blood beta clonotypes, a similar but weaker trend appeared in young adult naive repertoires, and no such trend appeared in memory repertoires. Zero-insertion analyses could be partly confounded by invariant T cells such as MAIT and iNKT, though diverse VJ usage argued against such confounding for most clonotypes. Out-of-frame TCR alpha sharing in monozygotic twins was systematically underestimated by recombination models, whereas sharing between unrelated individuals was in agreement with the recombination models. Conclusions relied on cross-sectional statistical analysis, since the same donors could not be followed over many years. The excess sharing between twins in beta out-of-frame sequences was weaker because fewer shared sequences reduced the signal-to-noise ratio.

The method was 5' RACE. Sequencing was performed on an Illumina HiSeq 2000. A universal primer binding site was introduced by template switching, and a unique molecular identifier was present in the final cDNA, enabling accurate counting of TCR cDNA molecules. Specific primers in the conserved constant-segment region were used to synthesize first-strand cDNA for the TCR alpha and beta chains. To control for contamination, every cDNA library was double barcoded, receiving both a SMART-Mk sample barcode and Illumina barcodes. Two successive PCR steps introduced TruSeq adapter sequences along with Illumina sample barcodes. Sequencing of the TCR alpha and beta cDNA libraries was done on the Illumina HiSeq platform using custom primers. In the paper's pipeline: MiGEC processed the raw reads to extract unique molecular identifiers, while MiXCR was used to determine the CDR3 positions. For each individual, recombination models were inferred using an EM algorithm with the repgenHMM and IGoR tools. The tcR package in R was used for shared clonotype analysis, with sharing normalized by the product of cloneset sizes. Out-of-frame nonproductive sequences were analyzed to study raw recombination free of thymic and clonal selection effects. The raw public data were reprocessed by TCRdb itself: fastp quality trimming at Q25, MiXCR clonotype calling, in-frame beta chains only. Rows merge per CDR3 protein into single entries with the most common DNA and genes. What appears here as the V and J calls and clone size reflects TCRdb's work, not the paper's. The sample table shows about 570,000 distinct CDR3 sequences, and more than 9% are seen once. The ten largest clonotypes hold 3% of the sample.

This clonotype was counted at least ten times. Its antigen target is currently unknown. The record has no base qualities; no much larger clone is one base away. Every donor was a healthy Caucasian. Three pairs of female monozygotic twins, all aged about 18 to 29 years, were included in the twin cohort. Peripheral blood mononuclear cells were used as the source from which RNA for TCR libraries was isolated. Here V drops 5 bases and J drops 8 bases, and the junction holds 0 bases not matched to any gene. From its cysteine to its phenylalanine, the CDR3 spans 11 amino acids. Only CDR3 DNA remains: 33 bases, in frame from the first base. This sample was shared with a second study, whose subject was yellow fever vaccine responses in identical twins. Looking at the second paper: The authors reported that the T cell response to vaccination in identical twins appeared partly convergent and partly personalized. In identical twins, the study followed T cell clones that responded to the vaccine with precision.

This chain joins TRBV12-3 or TRBV12-4 to TRBJ2-4, and 7 bases in between align with TRBD1. The sequenced sample consisted of PBMCs. The sequence came from a woman aged 18-29 years in good health. In nucleotides, the sequence is TGTGCCAGCAGTCAGGGGGACATTCAGTACTTC. It encodes CASSQGDIQYF.